This TCR beta chain was sequenced for a study of T cell responses to AZD1222 COVID-19 vaccine. In this sample, this clone turned up once. Trimming left V 4 bases short and J 1 base short, with 8 bases between. Germline lookup yields CDR1 SEHNR and CDR2 FQNEAQ (reference sequence). The CDR3 is 15 residues long. The protocol was immunoSEQ multiplex PCR, while the TCRdb copy is restricted to in-frame clones and leaves out a portion. The sample has 82,000 or so clones, 85% to 95% seen once. The TCR sequence derives from an adult in good health. The chain joins TRBV7-9 to TRBJ2-6; D may be TRBD1 (5 bases). This specimen consisted of peripheral blood, obtained on day 0 of AZD1222 vaccination. The CDR3 sequence is CASSSQESGANVLTF. The CDR3 DNA reads as TGTGCCAGCAGCTCACAGGAGTCTGGGGCCAACGTCCTGACTTTC. The complete variable domain, with remaining parts taken from reference TRBV7-9 and TRBJ2-6, reads DTGVSQNPRHKITKRGQNVTFRCDPISEHNRLYWYRQTLGQGPEFLTYFQNEAQLEKSRLLSDRFSAERPKGSFSTLEIQRTEQGDSAMYLCASSSQESGANVLTFGAGSRLTVL.